Detailed here is one T cell receptor (beta chain). Its antigen is still unknown. Germline V gene data show CDR1 as SQVTM and CDR2 as ANQGSEA. The CDR3 spans 14 residues. Trimming took 2 bases from V and 4 from J; bases not matched to a gene: 6. The data belong to a study of T cell responses to AZD1222 COVID-19 vaccine. Points from the study as a whole: Females outnumbered males among donors, who were mostly white British; clonal diversity was possibly underestimated.

Profiled with immunoSEQ multiplex PCR; TCRdb holds only in-frame clones, not every one. The sample holds more than 150,000 clones, roughly 90% seen once. The rearrangement uses TRBV29-1 and TRBJ1-2, with 8 bases fitting TRBD1. The sequencing here drew on peripheral blood, taken on day 0 of AZD1222 vaccination. The clonotype comes from an adult in good health. The DNA for the CDR3 is TGCAGCGTTGAAAAGACAGGGGCAGGCTATGGCTACACCTTC. This encodes CSVEKTGAGYGYTF.